The rows below give T cell receptor beta chains drawn from one sample of a study of blood T cell repertoires in COVID-19. Profiling relied on immunoSEQ multiplex PCR, and the TCRdb table lists in-frame clones only, not all of them. Altogether some 250,000 clones are present, around 80% being singletons, with the ten largest covering approximately 3.2%. What was sequenced was peripheral blood. These receptor sequences come from a woman younger than 35 with acute or convalescent COVID-19. CDR3s include the opening cysteine and the closing phenylalanine or tryptophan. The D gene is left open where the match is weak. Clone sizes are given selectively: once, few, many, or a class where the clone is expanded.

>TRBV7-9|NA|TRBJ1-5|NA
CASSSTTENQPQHF
TGTGCCAGCAGCTCCACGACGGAGAATCAGCCCCAGCATTTT
>TRBV4-2|TRBD1|TRBJ1-2|NA
CASSHPRVRQGFYGYTF
TGTGCCAGCAGCCACCCCCGGGTGCGACAGGGTTTTTATGGCTACACCTTC
>TRBV19|TRBD1|TRBJ1-4|NA
CASSLQGRTNEKLFF
TGTGCCAGTAGCCTACAGGGGAGAACTAATGAAAAACTGTTTTTT
>TRBV11-2|NA|TRBJ2-7|once
CASSLDRLFSYEQYF
TGTGCCAGCAGCTTAGACAGACTTTTCTCCTACGAGCAGTACTTC
>TRBV20-1|NA|TRBJ2-7|NA
CARYEQYF
TGCGCGCGGTACGAGCAGTACTTC
>TRBV7-9|NA|TRBJ1-2|NA
CASSLEGGYGYTF
TGTGCCAGCAGCTTAGAAGGCGGCTATGGCTACACCTTC
>TRBV9|NA|TRBJ2-1|NA
CASSVVPSEGNEQFF
TGTGCCAGCAGCGTAGTTCCTAGCGAGGGCAATGAGCAGTTCTTC
>TRBV6-5|TRBD1|TRBJ1-1|NA
CASSYGGQGGTEAFF
TGTGCCAGCAGTTACGGTGGACAGGGGGGCACTGAAGCTTTCTTT
>TRBV12-3/TRBV12-4|NA|TRBJ2-2|NA
CASSFTGTGELFF
TGTGCCAGCAGTTTTACAGGGACCGGGGAGCTGTTTTTT
>TRBV18|NA|TRBJ1-1|NA
CASSPYQSQAANTEAFF
TGTGCCAGCTCACCATATCAATCACAGGCGGCGAACACTGAAGCTTTCTTT
>TRBV7-2|NA|TRBJ2-7|NA
CASSLGGLAEQYF
TGTGCCAGCAGCTTAGGGGGGCTCGCCGAGCAGTACTTC
>TRBV29-1|TRBD1|TRBJ1-1|NA
CSGTDDRVVTEAFF
TGCAGCGGTACAGATGACAGGGTGGTCACTGAAGCTTTCTTT
>TRBV5-1|TRBD1|TRBJ1-1|NA
CASSGGTGTEAFF
TGCGCCAGCAGTGGGGGGACAGGGACTGAAGCTTTCTTT
>TRBV11-3|NA|TRBJ2-3|NA
CASSLGGGHTDTQYF
TGTGCCAGCAGCTTAGGGGGGGGCCACACAGATACGCAGTATTTT
>TRBV29-1|TRBD2|TRBJ2-1|NA
CSVELAGGNNEQFF
TGCAGCGTTGAATTAGCGGGAGGGAACAATGAGCAGTTCTTC
>TRBV5-6|NA|TRBJ2-7|NA
CASSLDAGTYEQYF
TGTGCCAGCAGCTTGGACGCAGGAACCTACGAGCAGTACTTC
>TRBV18|TRBD1|TRBJ1-2|NA
CASSPEGQGVLSYGYTF
TGTGCCAGCTCACCAGAGGGACAGGGGGTTTTATCTTATGGCTACACCTTC
>TRBV6-2/TRBV6-3|TRBD2|TRBJ2-1|NA
CASTYIRTSVPNEQFF
TGTGCCAGCACTTACATCCGGACTAGCGTCCCCAATGAGCAGTTCTTC
>TRBV7-2|NA|TRBJ2-2|NA
CASSLADSVIWELFF
TGTGCCAGCAGCTTAGCGGACTCGGTAATCTGGGAGCTGTTTTTT
>TRBV5-1|NA|TRBJ2-1|NA
CASSLSGNNEQFF
TGCGCCAGCAGCTTGTCAGGGAACAATGAGCAGTTCTTC
>TRBV7-9|TRBD2|TRBJ2-1|NA
CASSARTSDHNEQFF
TGTGCCAGCAGCGCAAGGACTAGCGATCACAATGAGCAGTTCTTC
>TRBV6-5|TRBD1|TRBJ1-1|NA
CASIGGQGVPEAFF
TGTGCCAGCATTGGGGGGCAGGGGGTTCCTGAAGCTTTCTTT
>TRBV13|TRBD2|TRBJ2-5|NA
CASSFSGRVQETQYF
TGTGCCAGCAGTTTCAGCGGGAGGGTACAAGAGACCCAGTACTTC
>TRBV5-4|NA|TRBJ2-7|NA
CAGSLRGAREQYF
TGTGCCGGATCCCTACGGGGGGCAAGGGAGCAGTACTTC
>TRBV7-2|TRBD2|TRBJ2-7|NA
CASSPVAGGSYEQYF
TGTGCCAGCAGCCCCGTAGCGGGAGGGTCCTACGAGCAGTACTTC
>TRBV19|TRBD1|TRBJ1-4|few
CASSIGWGQLATNEKLFF
TGTGCCAGTAGTATCGGTTGGGGACAGCTGGCAACTAATGAAAAACTGTTTTTT
>TRBV27|TRBD1|TRBJ2-7|NA
CASSSGGQGSYEQYF
TGTGCCAGCAGTTCAGGGGGACAGGGCTCCTACGAGCAGTACTTC
>TRBV18|NA|TRBJ2-7|once
CASSRSSGFALYEQYF
TGTGCCAGCTCACGATCATCAGGGTTTGCGCTCTACGAGCAGTACTTC
>TRBV7-9|NA|TRBJ2-1|NA
CASSLVGQGLYNEQFF
TGTGCCAGCAGCTTAGTTGGTCAGGGACTTTACAATGAGCAGTTCTTC
>TRBV7-8|NA|TRBJ2-7|once
CASSRSGYEQYF
TGTGCCAGCAGCCGAAGCGGCTACGAGCAGTACTTC
>TRBV2|NA|TRBJ1-5|NA
CASRTEGHQPQHF
TGTGCCAGCAGAACCGAGGGTCATCAGCCCCAGCATTTT
>TRBV11-2|TRBD1|TRBJ1-3|NA
CASSLVGQDYTYSGNTIYF
TGTGCCAGCAGCTTAGTGGGACAGGATTACACCTACTCTGGAAACACCATATATTTT
>TRBV5-1|NA|TRBJ2-1|NA
CASSPGGGRNNEQFF
TGCGCCAGCAGCCCTGGGGGCGGGAGAAACAATGAGCAGTTCTTC
>TRBV28|TRBD2|TRBJ2-5|NA
CASSSGGSFQETQYF
TGTGCCAGCAGTTCGGGCGGGAGTTTTCAAGAGACCCAGTACTTC
>TRBV11-2|TRBD1|TRBJ1-2|NA
CASSRVRGPEGYTF
TGTGCCAGCAGCCGAGTCAGGGGGCCGGAAGGCTACACCTTC
>TRBV6-6|TRBD1|TRBJ1-2|NA
CASSLGTGPWDGYTF
TGTGCCAGCAGTCTAGGGACAGGACCTTGGGATGGCTACACCTTC
>TRBV27|TRBD1|TRBJ1-1|NA
CASSTGGPEAFF
TGTGCCAGCAGTACAGGGGGCCCTGAAGCTTTCTTT
>TRBV13|NA|TRBJ2-3|NA
CASSPSGTNTDTQYF
TGTGCCAGCAGCCCATCCGGGACAAACACAGATACGCAGTATTTT
>TRBV3-1/TRBV3-2|NA|TRBJ2-2|NA
CASSQLLPTPGELFF
TGTGCCAGCAGCCAGCTACTCCCGACACCCGGGGAGCTGTTTTTT
>TRBV29-1|TRBD1|TRBJ1-2|NA
CSVDIMGQGIYGYTF
TGCAGCGTTGATATAATGGGACAGGGGATTTATGGCTACACCTTC
>TRBV6-5|TRBD1|TRBJ1-6|once
CASEGQGFSPLHF
TGTGCCAGCGAGGGACAGGGATTCTCACCCCTCCACTTT
>TRBV7-6|NA|TRBJ1-1|NA
CAWEESTEAFF
TGTGCCTGGGAGGAATCCACTGAAGCTTTCTTT
>TRBV18|TRBD1|TRBJ1-1|few
CASSPQTGAMNTEAFF
TGTGCCAGCTCACCTCAGACAGGGGCGATGAACACTGAAGCTTTCTTT
>TRBV3-1/TRBV3-2|NA|TRBJ1-2|NA
CASSQDGGDYGYTF
TGTGCCAGCAGCCAAGATGGGGGGGACTATGGCTACACCTTC
>TRBV5-1|TRBD2|TRBJ2-7|NA
CASSLGFAGGHDEQYF
TGCGCCAGCAGCTTGGGGTTTGCGGGAGGGCACGACGAGCAGTACTTC